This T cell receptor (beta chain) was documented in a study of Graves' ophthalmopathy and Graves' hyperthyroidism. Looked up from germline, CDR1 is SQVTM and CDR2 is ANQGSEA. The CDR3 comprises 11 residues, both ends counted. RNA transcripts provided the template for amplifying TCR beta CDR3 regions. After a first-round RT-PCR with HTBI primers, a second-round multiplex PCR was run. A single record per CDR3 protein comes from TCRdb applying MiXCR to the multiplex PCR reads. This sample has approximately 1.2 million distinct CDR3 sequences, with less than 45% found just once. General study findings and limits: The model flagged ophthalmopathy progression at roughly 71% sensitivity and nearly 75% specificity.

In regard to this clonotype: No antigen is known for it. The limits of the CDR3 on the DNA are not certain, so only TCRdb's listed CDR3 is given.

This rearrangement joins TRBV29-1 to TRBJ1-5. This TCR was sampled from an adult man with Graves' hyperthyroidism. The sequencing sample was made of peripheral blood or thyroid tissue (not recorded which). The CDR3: CSVGGGSYEHF.